The text below deals with one T cell receptor (beta chain). The sample originates from a study of blood T cell repertoires in COVID-19. In the authors' workflow: Reference gene primers were amplified, and this amplification served to estimate nucleated cell counts. Repertoires were generated with immunoSEQ multiplex PCR, while TCRdb's copy carries only in-frame clones and drops some. D and trimming were read from the DNA, whereas the V and J calls and clone size are those reported in that table. The sample yields 450,000 or so clones, roughly nine tenths seen once. Sequenced: peripheral blood. The source is a man aged 18 to 30 with COVID-19, enrolled during active disease.

In DNA form, the CDR3 reads TGTGCCAGCAGCTCCTGGACTAGCTCGAACACCGGGGAGCTGTTTTTT. It yields the protein CASSSWTSSNTGELFF. The rearrangement uses TRBV7-9 and TRBJ2-2, with 8 bases matching TRBD2. J gave up 0 bases and V 4 bases, and 4 bases lay outside the gene matches. Germline V CDR1 and CDR2: SEHNR, FQNEAQ (reference sequence). The CDR3 spans 16 residues.